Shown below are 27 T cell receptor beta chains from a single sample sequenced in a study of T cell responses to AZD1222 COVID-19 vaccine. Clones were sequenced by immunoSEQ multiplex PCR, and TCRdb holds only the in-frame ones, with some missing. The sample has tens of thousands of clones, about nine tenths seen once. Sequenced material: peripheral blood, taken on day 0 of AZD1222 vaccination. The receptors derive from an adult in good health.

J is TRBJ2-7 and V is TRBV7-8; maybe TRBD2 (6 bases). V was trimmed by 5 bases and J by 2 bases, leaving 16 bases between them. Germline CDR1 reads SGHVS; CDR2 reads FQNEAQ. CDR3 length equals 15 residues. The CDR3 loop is CASSRRDFTPYEQYF. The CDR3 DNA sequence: TGTGCCAGCAGCCGACGGGACTTTACTCCCTACGAGCAGTACTTC.

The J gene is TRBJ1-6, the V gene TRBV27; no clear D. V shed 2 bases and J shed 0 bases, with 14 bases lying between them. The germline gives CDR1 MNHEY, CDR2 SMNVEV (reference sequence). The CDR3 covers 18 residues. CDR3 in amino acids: CASSLAIGYSSYNSPLHF. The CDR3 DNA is TGTGCCAGCAGTTTAGCGATAGGCTACAGCTCCTATAATTCACCCCTCCACTTT.

In nucleotides, the CDR3 is TGCACCAGCAGCTTGCTAATTGGCTTGGGCGGTTACTACGAGCAGTACTTC. Encoded protein: CTSSLLIGLGGYYEQYF. The J gene is TRBJ2-7, the V gene TRBV1. TRBV1 is given as a pseudogene. The CDR3 spans 17 residues.

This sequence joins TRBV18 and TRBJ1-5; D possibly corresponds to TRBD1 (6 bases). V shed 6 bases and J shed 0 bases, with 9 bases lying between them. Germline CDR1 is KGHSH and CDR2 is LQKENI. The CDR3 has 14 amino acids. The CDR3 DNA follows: TGTGCCAGCTCGACAGGTTTTAGCAATCAGCCCCAGCATTTT. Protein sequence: CASSTGFSNQPQHF. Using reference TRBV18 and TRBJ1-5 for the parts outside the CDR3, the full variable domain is NAGVMQNPRHLVRRRGQEARLRCSPMKGHSHVYWYRQLPEEGLKFMVYLQKENIIDESGMPKERFSAEFPKEGPSILRIQQVVRGDSAAYFCASSTGFSNQPQHFGDGTRLSIL.

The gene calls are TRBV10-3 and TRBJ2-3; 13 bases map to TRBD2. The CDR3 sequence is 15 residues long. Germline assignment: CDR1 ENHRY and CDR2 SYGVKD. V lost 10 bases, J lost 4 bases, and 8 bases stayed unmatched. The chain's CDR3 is CATRTSGGRADTQYF. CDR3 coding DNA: TGTGCCACCCGGACTAGCGGGGGAAGGGCAGATACGCAGTATTTT.

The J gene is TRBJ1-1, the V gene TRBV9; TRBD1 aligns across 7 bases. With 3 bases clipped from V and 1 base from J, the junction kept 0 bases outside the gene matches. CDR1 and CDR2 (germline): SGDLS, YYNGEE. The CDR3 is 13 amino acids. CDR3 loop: CASSAGGNTEAFF. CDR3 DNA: TGTGCCAGCAGCGCAGGGGGGAACACTGAAGCTTTCTTT.

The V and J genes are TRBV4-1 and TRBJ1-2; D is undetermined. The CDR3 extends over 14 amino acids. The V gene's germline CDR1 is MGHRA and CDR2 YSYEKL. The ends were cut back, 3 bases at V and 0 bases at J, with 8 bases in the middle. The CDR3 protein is CASSQLTSNYGYTF. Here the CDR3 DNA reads TGCGCCAGCAGCCAGCTGACGTCTAACTATGGCTACACCTTC.

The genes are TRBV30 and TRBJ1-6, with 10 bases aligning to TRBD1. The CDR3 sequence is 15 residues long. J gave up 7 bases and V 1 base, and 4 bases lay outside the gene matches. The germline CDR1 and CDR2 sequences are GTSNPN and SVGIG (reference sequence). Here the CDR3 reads CAWSAPGQGNSPLHF. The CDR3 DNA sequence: TGTGCCTGGAGTGCCCCGGGACAGGGGAATTCACCCCTCCACTTT.

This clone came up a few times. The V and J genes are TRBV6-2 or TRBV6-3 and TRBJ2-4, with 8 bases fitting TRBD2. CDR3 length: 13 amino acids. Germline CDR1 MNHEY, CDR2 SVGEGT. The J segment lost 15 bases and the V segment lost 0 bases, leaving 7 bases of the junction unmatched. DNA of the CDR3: TGTGCCAGCAGTTACTCAGAGCGGGGGCCCGGGTACTTC. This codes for CASSYSERGPGYF.

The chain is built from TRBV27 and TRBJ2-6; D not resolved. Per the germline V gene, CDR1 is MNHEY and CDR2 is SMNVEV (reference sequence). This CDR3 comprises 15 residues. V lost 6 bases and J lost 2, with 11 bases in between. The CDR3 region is CASRTPSAGANVLTF. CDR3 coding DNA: TGTGCCAGCAGGACTCCCTCCGCTGGGGCCAACGTCCTGACTTTC.

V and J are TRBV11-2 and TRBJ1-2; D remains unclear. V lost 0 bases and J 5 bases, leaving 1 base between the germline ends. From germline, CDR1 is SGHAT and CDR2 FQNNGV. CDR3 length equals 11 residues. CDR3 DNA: TGTGCCAGCAGCTTAGAGTATGGCTACACCTTC. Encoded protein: CASSLEYGYTF.

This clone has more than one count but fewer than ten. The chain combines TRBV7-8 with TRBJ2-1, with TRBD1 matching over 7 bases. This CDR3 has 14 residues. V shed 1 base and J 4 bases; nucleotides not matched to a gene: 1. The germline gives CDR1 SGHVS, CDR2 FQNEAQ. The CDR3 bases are TGTGCCAGCAGCTTAGGGACAGGTTACAATGAGCAGTTCTTC. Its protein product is CASSLGTGYNEQFF.

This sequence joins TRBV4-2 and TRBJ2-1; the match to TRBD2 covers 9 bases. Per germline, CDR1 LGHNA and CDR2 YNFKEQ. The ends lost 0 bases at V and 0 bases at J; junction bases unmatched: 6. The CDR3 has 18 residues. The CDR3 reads CASSQDRASGASYNEQFF. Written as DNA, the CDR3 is TGTGCCAGCAGCCAAGATAGAGCTAGCGGGGCCTCCTACAATGAGCAGTTCTTC.

CDR3 loop: CASSPRRETQYF. CDR3 DNA sequence: TGTGCCAGCAGTCCTAGGCGGGAGACCCAGTACTTC. V gene TRBV2 combines with J gene TRBJ2-5, with D unclear. The CDR3 length is 12 residues. Germline V gives CDR1 SNHLY, CDR2 FYNNEI. V lost 5 bases, J lost 5 bases, and 9 bases lay in between.

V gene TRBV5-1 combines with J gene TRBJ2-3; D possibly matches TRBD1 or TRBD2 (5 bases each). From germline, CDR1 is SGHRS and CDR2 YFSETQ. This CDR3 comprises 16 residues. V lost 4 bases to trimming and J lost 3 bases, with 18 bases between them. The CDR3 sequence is CASSRVGRPRTDTQYF. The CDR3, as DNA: TGCGCCAGCAGCCGCGTGGGACGCCCCCGTACAGATACGCAGTATTTT.

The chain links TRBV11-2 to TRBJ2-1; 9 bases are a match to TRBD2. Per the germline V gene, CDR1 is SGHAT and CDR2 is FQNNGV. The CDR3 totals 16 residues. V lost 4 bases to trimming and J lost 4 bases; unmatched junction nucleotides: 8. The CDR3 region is CASSSLAGGLYNEQFF. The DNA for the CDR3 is TGTGCCAGCAGCTCCCTGGCGGGGGGGCTTTACAATGAGCAGTTCTTC.

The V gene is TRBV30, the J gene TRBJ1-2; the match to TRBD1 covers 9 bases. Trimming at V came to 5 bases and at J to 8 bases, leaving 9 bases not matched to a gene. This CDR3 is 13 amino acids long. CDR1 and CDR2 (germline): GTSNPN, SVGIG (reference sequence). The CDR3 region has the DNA TGTGCCTGGGCTTCACAGGGGGCTAAGGGCTACACCTTC. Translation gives CAWASQGAKGYTF.

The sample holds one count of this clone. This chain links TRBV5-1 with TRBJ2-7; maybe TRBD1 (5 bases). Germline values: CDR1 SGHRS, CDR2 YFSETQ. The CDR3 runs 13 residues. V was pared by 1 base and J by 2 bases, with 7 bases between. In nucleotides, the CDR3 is TGCGCCAGCAGCTTGCAGGGTGCCTACGAGCAGTACTTC. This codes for CASSLQGAYEQYF.

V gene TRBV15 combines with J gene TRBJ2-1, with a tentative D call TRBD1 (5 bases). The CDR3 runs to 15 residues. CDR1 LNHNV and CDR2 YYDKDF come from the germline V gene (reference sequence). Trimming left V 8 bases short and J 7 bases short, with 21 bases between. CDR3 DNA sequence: TGTGCCACCCGAGCAGGGTTTGTGTCGTTGAATGAGCAGTTCTTC. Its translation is CATRAGFVSLNEQFF.

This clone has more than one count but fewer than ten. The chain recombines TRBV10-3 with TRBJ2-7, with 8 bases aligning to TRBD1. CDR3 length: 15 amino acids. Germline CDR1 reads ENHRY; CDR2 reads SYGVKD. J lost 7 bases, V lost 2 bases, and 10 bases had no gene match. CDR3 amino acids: CAISESAGGLYEQYF. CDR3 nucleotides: TGTGCCATCAGTGAGAGCGCAGGGGGCCTATATGAGCAGTACTTC.

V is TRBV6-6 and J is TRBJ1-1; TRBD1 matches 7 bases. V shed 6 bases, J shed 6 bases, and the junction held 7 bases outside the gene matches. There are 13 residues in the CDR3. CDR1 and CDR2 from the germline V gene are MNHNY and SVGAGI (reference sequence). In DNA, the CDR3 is TGTGCCAGCAGCGAGACAGGGTTCTCTGAAGCTTTCTTT. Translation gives CASSETGFSEAFF.

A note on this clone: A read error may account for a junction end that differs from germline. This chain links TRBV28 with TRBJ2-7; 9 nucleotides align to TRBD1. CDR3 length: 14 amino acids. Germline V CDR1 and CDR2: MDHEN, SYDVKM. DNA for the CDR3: TGTGCCAGCAGTCGGGACAGGGCGCAAGAAAGCCCTCGCTTC. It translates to CASSRDRAQESPRF. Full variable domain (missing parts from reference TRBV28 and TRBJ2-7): DVKVTQSSRYLVKRTGEKVFLECVQDMDHENMFWYRQDPGLGLRLIYFSYDVKMKEKGDIPEGYSVSREKKERFSLILESASTNQTSMYLCASSRDRAQESPRFGPGTRLTVT.

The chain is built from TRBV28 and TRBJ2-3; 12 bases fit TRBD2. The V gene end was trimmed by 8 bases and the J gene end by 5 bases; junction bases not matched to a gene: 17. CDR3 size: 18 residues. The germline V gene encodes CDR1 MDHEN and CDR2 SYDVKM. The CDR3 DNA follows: TGTGCCAGCGGCTCCCCGCGGGCTAGCGGGGGGGCTAGAGATACGCAGTATTTT. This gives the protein CASGSPRASGGARDTQYF.

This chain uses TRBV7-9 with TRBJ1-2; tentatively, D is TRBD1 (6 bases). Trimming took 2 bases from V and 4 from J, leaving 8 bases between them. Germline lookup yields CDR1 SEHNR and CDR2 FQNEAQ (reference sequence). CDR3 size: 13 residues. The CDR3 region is CASSLSTGYGYTF. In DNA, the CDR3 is TGTGCCAGCAGCTTATCGACAGGCTATGGCTACACCTTC.

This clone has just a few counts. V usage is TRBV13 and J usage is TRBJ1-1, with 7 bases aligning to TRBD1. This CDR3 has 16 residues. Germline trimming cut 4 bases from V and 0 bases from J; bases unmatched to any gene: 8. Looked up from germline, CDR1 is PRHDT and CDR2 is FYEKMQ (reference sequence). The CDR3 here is CASSYTGTAMNTEAFF. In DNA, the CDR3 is TGTGCCAGCAGCTACACGGGGACAGCCATGAACACTGAAGCTTTCTTT. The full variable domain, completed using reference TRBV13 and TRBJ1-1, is AAGVIQSPRHLIKEKRETATLKCYPIPRHDTVYWYQQGPGQDPQFLISFYEKMQSDKGSIPDRFSAQQFSDYHSELNMSSLELGDSALYFCASSYTGTAMNTEAFFGQGTRLTVV.

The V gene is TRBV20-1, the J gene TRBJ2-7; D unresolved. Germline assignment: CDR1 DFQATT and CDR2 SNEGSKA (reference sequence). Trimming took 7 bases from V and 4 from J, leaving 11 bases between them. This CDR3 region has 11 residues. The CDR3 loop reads CSGGGPYEQYF. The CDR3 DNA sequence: TGCAGTGGTGGCGGCCCTTACGAGCAGTACTTC.

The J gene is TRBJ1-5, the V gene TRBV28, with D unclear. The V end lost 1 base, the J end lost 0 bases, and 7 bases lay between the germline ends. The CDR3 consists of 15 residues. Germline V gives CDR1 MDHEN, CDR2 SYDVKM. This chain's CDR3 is CASSLSRFSNQPQHF. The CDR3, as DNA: TGTGCCAGCAGTTTATCCCGTTTTAGCAATCAGCCCCAGCATTTT. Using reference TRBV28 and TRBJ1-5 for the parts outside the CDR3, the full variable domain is DVKVTQSSRYLVKRTGEKVFLECVQDMDHENMFWYRQDPGLGLRLIYFSYDVKMKEKGDIPEGYSVSREKKERFSLILESASTNQTSMYLCASSLSRFSNQPQHFGDGTRLSIL.